The 23 T cell receptor beta chains below all came from one sample that was sequenced in a study of shared clonotypes between healthy human individuals. Assay: immunoSEQ multiplex PCR; the TCRdb copy retains only in-frame clones and omits some. The profile covers about 2.1 million clones, with 93% appearing a single time and 1.5% to 2% taken by the ten largest. Naivety among CD8 cells was defined by CD45RO negativity and positive CCR7 selection, thereby excluding terminally differentiated effector memory CD45RA+ cells. The sequenced material came from naive CD8+ T cells from PBMCs. Source of these receptors: a man aged 18 to 35 in good health. Some clones in this sample may be carry-over from other donors' samples.

The chain combines TRBV28 with TRBJ2-2; 13 bases line up with TRBD2. The germline CDR1 and CDR2 sequences are MDHEN and SYDVKM. After removal of 3 bases from V and 7 bases from J, the junction contained 14 bases not matched to a gene. The CDR3 spans 19 residues. The CDR3 protein is CASSFPRGLAGSRGGELFF. As DNA, the CDR3 is TGTGCCAGCAGTTTCCCCCGGGGACTAGCGGGGAGTAGAGGCGGGGAGCTGTTTTTT.

This clone turned up a few times. A far larger clone lies a single base away; this is likely a read error. The same CDR3 is also encoded by other DNA sequences in this sample. The chain joins TRBV10-1 to TRBJ1-1; no clear D gene. From germline, CDR1 is WNHNN and CDR2 SYGVQD (reference sequence). This CDR3 is built from 13 residues. The V and J ends lost 2 bases and 0 bases respectively, with 4 bases between them. The CDR3 DNA reads as TGCGCCAGCAGTGAGACAGTGAACACTGAAGCTTTCTTT. Its protein is CASSETVNTEAFF.

The V call is TRBV6-1, the J call TRBJ1-3, with TRBD1 as a possible D gene (5 bases). The V end was cut by 4 bases, the J end by 7 bases, with 14 bases between. The CDR3 sequence is 14 residues long. CDR1 is MNHNS, CDR2 SASEGT, per germline. CDR3 sequence: CASSVGERHNTIYF. For the CDR3, the DNA is TGTGCCAGCAGTGTGGGGGAGAGGCATAACACCATATATTTT.

The chain employs TRBV7-3 and TRBJ2-3, with D maybe TRBD2 (6 bases). CDR3 length: 14 residues. Trimming took off 5 bases at V and 6 bases at J, with 15 bases between the two ends. Germline lookup yields CDR1 SGHTA and CDR2 FQGTGA. The CDR3 coding sequence is TGTGCCAGCAGCACTGGGACTTCACGGGATACGCAGTATTTT. Its translation: CASSTGTSRDTQYF.

The chain uses TRBV7-2 and TRBJ2-7, with TRBD1 matching 7 bases. The CDR3 spans 17 residues. Germline loops: CDR1 SGHTA, CDR2 FQGNSA. V lost 2 bases to trimming and J lost 2 bases; unmatched junction nucleotides: 12. The CDR3 DNA follows: TGTGCCAGCAGCTTACCCAGACAGGGATCGTGGGCCTACGAGCAGTACTTC. This codes for CASSLPRQGSWAYEQYF. Full variable domain (rest looked up from reference TRBV7-2 and TRBJ2-7): GAGVSQSPSNKVTEKGKDVELRCDPISGHTALYWYRQSLGQGLEFLIYFQGNSAPDKSGLPSDRFSAERTGGSVSTLTIQRTQQEDSAVYLCASSLPRQGSWAYEQYFGPGTRLTVT.

This clone was seen just once. The chain is built from TRBV7-6 and TRBJ2-7; 9 nucleotides agree with TRBD1. The germline gives CDR1 SGHVS, CDR2 FNYEAQ. V trimming: 3 bases; J trimming: 0 bases; junction bases outside the gene matches: 3. The CDR3 has 15 residues. The CDR3 DNA follows: TGTGCCAGCAGCTTTGGGACAGGGCCCTCCTACGAGCAGTACTTC. Its protein product is CASSFGTGPSYEQYF. Combining the CDR3 with reference TRBV7-6 and TRBJ2-7 gives the whole variable domain GAGVSQSPRYKVTKRGQDVALRCDPISGHVSLYWYRQALGQGPEFLTYFNYEAQQDKSGLPNDRFSAERPEGSISTLTIQRTEQRDSAMYRCASSFGTGPSYEQYFGPGTRLTVT.

V and J are TRBV27 and TRBJ2-1; D gene ambiguous. The ends were cut back, 6 bases at V and 6 bases at J, with 9 bases in the middle. Germline V lookup: CDR1 MNHEY, CDR2 SMNVEV (reference sequence). This CDR3 has 12 residues. This CDR3 reads CASSPLTNEQFF. The CDR3 DNA follows: TGTGCCAGCAGCCCCCTCACCAATGAGCAGTTCTTC.

The genes are TRBV6-5 and TRBJ1-1; D possibly corresponds to TRBD1 (5 bases). CDR1 is MNHEY, CDR2 SVGAGI, per germline. The CDR3 extends over 13 amino acids. Trimming removed 4 bases at V and 5 bases at J, with 11 bases between. In DNA, the CDR3 is TGTGCCAGCAGTTTTCTAGAGGGGACTGAAGCTTTCTTT. It yields the protein CASSFLEGTEAFF.

A remark on this clone: The sample holds other DNA sequences that translate to the same CDR3. The genes are TRBV5-1 and TRBJ1-1; D possibly corresponds to TRBD1 (5 bases). Germline CDR1 and CDR2: SGHRS and YFSETQ. V lost 1 base to trimming and J lost 5 bases, with 9 bases between them. The CDR3 contains 13 residues. DNA for the CDR3: TGCGCCAGCAGCTTGAGCGGGGCGACTGAAGCTTTCTTT. It specifies CASSLSGATEAFF.

The CDR3 here is CASSAQLTGGLHGYTF. As DNA, the CDR3 is TGTGCCAGCAGCGCCCAGTTGACAGGGGGACTTCATGGCTACACCTTC. The V gene is TRBV9, the J gene TRBJ1-2; the match to TRBD1 covers 9 bases. Germline loops: CDR1 SGDLS, CDR2 YYNGEE. The CDR3 loop spans 16 amino acids. J gave up 6 bases and V 3 bases, and 12 bases lay outside the gene matches.

This sequence joins TRBV4-1 and TRBJ1-2; possible D gene TRBD1, 5 bases. Germline V gene data show CDR1 as MGHRA and CDR2 as YSYEKL. The V and J ends lost 5 bases and 8 bases respectively, with 18 bases between them. CDR3 length equals 14 residues. The DNA for the CDR3 is TGCGCCAGCAGCGACAAACAGGAAAGGTACGGCTACACCTTC. Its translation: CASSDKQERYGYTF.

J is TRBJ1-4 and V is TRBV30; possible D gene TRBD1, 5 bases. V gave up 5 bases and J gave up 5 bases, with 15 bases separating them. The CDR3 sequence is 14 residues long. Germline V gives CDR1 GTSNPN, CDR2 SVGIG (reference sequence). The DNA for the CDR3 is TGTGCCTGGCTACCCTGGGGACCAAATGAAAAACTGTTTTTT. Translating gives CAWLPWGPNEKLFF.

The chain recombines TRBV2 with TRBJ2-7; D remains unclear. CDR3 length: 13 residues. Germline CDR1 and CDR2: SNHLY and FYNNEI. V was cut by 3 bases and J by 2 bases, with 8 bases left in between. The CDR3 DNA follows: TGTGCCAGCAGTGAGGCCAGCACCTACGAGCAGTACTTC. Translating gives CASSEASTYEQYF.

This chain uses TRBV28 with TRBJ2-7; the match to TRBD2 covers 7 bases. The V segment lost 6 bases and the J segment 2 bases; nucleotides outside the gene matches: 13. CDR1 MDHEN and CDR2 SYDVKM come from the germline V gene. The CDR3 length is 16 residues. The CDR3 sequence is CASSSPQLAYAYEQYF. The CDR3 DNA is TGTGCCAGCAGCTCCCCTCAACTAGCGTACGCCTACGAGCAGTACTTC.

CDR3 region: CASTSGQGTGELFF. The CDR3 DNA reads TGTGCCAGTACCTCGGGACAGGGGACCGGGGAGCTGTTTTTT. This chain uses TRBV19 with TRBJ2-2; 10 nucleotides agree with TRBD1. From germline, CDR1 is LNHDA and CDR2 SQIVND (reference sequence). Trimming took 7 bases from V and 5 from J; bases not matched to a gene: 4. This CDR3 is built from 14 residues.

The gene calls are TRBV19 and TRBJ1-1; D unclear. Germline CDR1 and CDR2: LNHDA and SQIVND (reference sequence). Trimming left V 3 bases short and J 10 bases short, with 12 bases between. This CDR3 region has 12 residues. This CDR3 reads CASSMGARGAFF. The CDR3 DNA reads as TGTGCCAGTAGTATGGGTGCACGAGGAGCTTTCTTT.

Comment on this clone: The same CDR3 can be traced to other DNA sequences in this sample. J is TRBJ1-3 and V is TRBV6-1; D is perhaps TRBD1 (6 bases). The germline V gene encodes CDR1 MNHNS and CDR2 SASEGT. Trimming removed 4 bases at V and 4 bases at J, with 11 bases between. There are 14 residues in the CDR3. The CDR3 protein is CASSGTGAGNTIYF. DNA for the CDR3: TGTGCCAGCAGTGGGACGGGGGCAGGAAACACCATATATTTT.

The chain employs TRBV6-1 and TRBJ2-5; the match to TRBD2 covers 15 bases. Losses at the gene ends were 3 bases for V and 5 bases for J; bases not matched to a gene: 7. The CDR3 consists of 17 residues. The V gene's germline CDR1 is MNHNS and CDR2 SASEGT. CDR3: CASSDLGLAGGVETQYF. The CDR3 coding sequence is TGTGCCAGCAGTGATTTAGGACTAGCGGGAGGGGTGGAGACCCAGTACTTC.

The chain recombines TRBV28 with TRBJ1-1; TRBD1 is a possible D gene (6 bases). V was shortened by 10 bases and J by 3 bases, with 18 bases between the two germline ends. The CDR3 runs to 14 residues. Germline V CDR1 and CDR2: MDHEN, SYDVKM. CDR3 protein: CATSRDRGDTEAFF. CDR3 nucleotides: TGTGCCACCTCCCGGGATAGGGGGGACACTGAAGCTTTCTTT.

The CDR3 DNA reads TGCGCCAGCAGCCAAGCTCCGGCGGGTATTCGAAACACCATATATTTT. It translates to CASSQAPAGIRNTIYF. J is TRBJ1-3 and V is TRBV4-1, with no clear D. Germline assignment: CDR1 MGHRA and CDR2 YSYEKL. The CDR3 has 16 amino acids. Trimming stripped 1 base from V and 5 bases from J, with 15 bases between.

CDR3 nucleotide sequence: TGCGCCAGCAGCCAAGAGTCTGCACTCCCAAATCAGCCCCAGCATTTT. This translates into CASSQESALPNQPQHF. This chain uses TRBV4-1 with TRBJ1-5; D is undetermined. V was trimmed by 0 bases and J by 4 bases, leaving 13 bases between them. The CDR3 loop spans 16 amino acids. Germline assignment: CDR1 MGHRA and CDR2 YSYEKL.

The V call is TRBV25-1, the J call TRBJ1-1; D is possibly TRBD1 (6 bases). The CDR3 spans 15 residues. Trimming removed 10 bases from V and 1 base from J, with 19 bases in between. Germline V gene sequence: CDR1 MGHDK, CDR2 SYGVNS. The CDR3 loop reads CATQKGVSGNTEAFF. The CDR3 bases are TGTGCCACTCAGAAGGGGGTCTCAGGGAACACTGAAGCTTTCTTT. Complete variable domain (other parts from reference TRBV25-1 and TRBJ1-1): EADIYQTPRYLVIGTGKKITLECSQTMGHDKMYWYQQDPGMELHLIHYSYGVNSTEKGDLSSESTVSRIRTEHFPLTLESARPSHTSQYLCATQKGVSGNTEAFFGQGTRLTVV.

The CDR3 sequence is CASSLPSGGSYEQYF. The CDR3 coding sequence is TGTGCCAGCAGTCTTCCTAGCGGGGGCTCCTACGAGCAGTACTTC. The chain links TRBV6-1 to TRBJ2-7; TRBD2 matches at 10 bases. CDR1 MNHNS and CDR2 SASEGT come from the germline V gene. V trimming: 5 bases; J trimming: 0 bases; junction bases outside the gene matches: 4. This CDR3 is 15 amino acids long.